The 12 T cell receptor beta chains listed next were all sequenced from one sample in a study of early T cells in non-severe SARS-CoV-2 infection. From the 5' RACE reads, TCRdb called clonotypes with MiXCR, one entry per CDR3 protein. Of approximately 26,000 distinct CDR3 sequences in the sample, 3.5% to 5% are singletons; the top ten hold 4.4%. Sequenced sample: whole blood. The origin of the receptors is an adult who was a healthcare worker with PCR-confirmed SARS-CoV-2 infection or an uninfected control (not recorded which).

This clonotype has at least ten counts. V gene TRBV11-3 combines with J gene TRBJ1-1; D call uncertain. V gave up 0 bases and J gave up 0 bases, with 8 bases separating them. The CDR3 is 15 amino acids. Looked up from germline, CDR1 is SGHNT and CDR2 is YENEEA. DNA of the CDR3: TGTGCCAGCAGCTTAGATGGGCGGCTGAACACTGAAGCTTTCTTT. Translated: CASSLDGRLNTEAFF.

This clonotype was found many times. V gene TRBV7-9 combines with J gene TRBJ2-1, with 7 bases matching TRBD2. The ends lost 0 bases at V and 7 bases at J; junction bases unmatched: 15. Per the germline V gene, CDR1 is SEHNR and CDR2 is FQNEAQ (reference sequence). The CDR3 totals 18 residues. The CDR3 sequence is CASSLATGGGSRGNEQFF. The DNA of the CDR3 is TGTGCCAGCAGCTTAGCCACGGGTGGCGGGAGCCGGGGGAATGAGCAGTTCTTC.

In its sample, this clonotype was seen many times. The V call is TRBV28, the J call TRBJ2-7; TRBD1 matches at 10 bases. This CDR3 has 16 residues. Per germline, CDR1 MDHEN and CDR2 SYDVKM. The trim removed 2 bases at V and 4 bases at J, leaving 8 bases unmatched. The CDR3 nucleotides are TGTGCCAGCAGTTTAGCGGCGGGACAGGGGAGGTACGAGCAGTACTTC. Translated, it gives CASSLAAGQGRYEQYF.

The sample holds many counts of this clonotype. V and J are TRBV7-9 and TRBJ1-5; tentative D call: TRBD1 (5 bases). CDR3 length: 14 amino acids. V was clipped by 5 bases and J by 4 bases, with 12 bases between them. CDR1 is SEHNR, CDR2 FQNEAQ, per germline (reference sequence). The CDR3: CASSPQGRNQPQHF. The CDR3 nucleotides are TGTGCCAGCAGCCCTCAGGGAAGGAATCAGCCCCAGCATTTT.

This clonotype was seen many times. The chain combines TRBV11-2 with TRBJ2-1; TRBD1 matches 7 bases. Trimming cost V 4 bases and J 9 bases; bases outside gene matches: 9. The CDR3 is 14 amino acids. Per the germline V gene, CDR1 is SGHAT and CDR2 is FQNNGV. The CDR3 nucleotides are TGTGCCAGCAGCTCCTCACAGGGGATGGGTGAGCAGTTCTTC. It specifies CASSSSQGMGEQFF.

The gene calls are TRBV4-1 and TRBJ1-4; D perhaps matches TRBD1 (6 bases). The length of the CDR3 is 14 residues. V lost 1 base, J lost 8 bases, and 11 bases lay in between. The germline V gene has CDR1 MGHRA and CDR2 YSYEKL. DNA of the CDR3: TGCGCCAGCAGCCAAGCGGGGGCTGGGGAAAAACTGTTTTTT. Translated, it gives CASSQAGAGEKLFF.

The table lists this clonotype with many counts. This chain joins TRBV7-2 and TRBJ1-2; D is uncertain. CDR1 SGHTA and CDR2 FQGNSA come from the germline V gene. This CDR3 contains 13 residues. Between the trimmed V and J ends, which lost 7 bases and 4 bases, there was a span of 13 bases. CDR3 in amino acids: CASTSSAGYGYTF. As DNA, the CDR3 is TGTGCCAGCACTTCCTCCGCTGGCTATGGCTACACCTTC.

The CDR3 reads CSALGPRGNQPQHF. DNA for the CDR3: TGCAGTGCTCTAGGACCGCGGGGGAATCAGCCCCAGCATTTT. The V call is TRBV20-1, the J call TRBJ1-5, with a possible D match to TRBD1 (5 bases). This CDR3 is built from 14 residues. V was clipped by 5 bases and J by 4 bases, with 15 bases between them. The germline V gene has CDR1 DFQATT and CDR2 SNEGSKA (reference sequence).

This clonotype came up many times. The rearrangement uses TRBV7-2 and TRBJ2-1, with 9 bases matching TRBD2. Germline CDR1 SGHTA, CDR2 FQGNSA. V gave up 2 bases and J gave up 8 bases; unmatched junction bases: 7. The CDR3 contains 15 residues. Here the CDR3 DNA reads TGTGCCAGCAGCTTATTACTAGCGGGCGGGGATGAGCAGTTCTTC. Protein: CASSLLLAGGDEQFF.

The sample holds many counts of this clonotype. The V gene is TRBV20-1, the J gene TRBJ1-1, with 7 bases matching TRBD1. The junction had 13 bases not matched to a gene; V was cut back by 5 bases and J by 7 bases. CDR1 DFQATT and CDR2 SNEGSKA come from the germline V gene (reference sequence). The CDR3 is made up of 14 amino acids. The CDR3 sequence is CSAGGPRGVDEAFF. The DNA for the CDR3 is TGCAGTGCTGGCGGTCCCAGGGGGGTGGATGAAGCTTTCTTT.

This clonotype was detected ten times or more. The V call is TRBV28, the J call TRBJ1-1, with 7 bases matching TRBD1. The CDR3 contains 14 residues. Germline loops: CDR1 MDHEN, CDR2 SYDVKM. The J segment lost 4 bases and the V segment lost 5 bases, leaving 7 bases of the junction unmatched. Here the CDR3 reads CASSPNRGGTEAFF. As DNA, the CDR3 is TGTGCCAGCAGTCCCAACAGGGGCGGCACTGAAGCTTTCTTT. Based on the CDR3 plus reference TRBV28 and TRBJ1-1, the full variable domain is DVKVTQSSRYLVKRTGEKVFLECVQDMDHENMFWYRQDPGLGLRLIYFSYDVKMKEKGDIPEGYSVSREKKERFSLILESASTNQTSMYLCASSPNRGGTEAFFGQGTRLTVV.

This clonotype showed up many times. The rearrangement joins TRBV30 to TRBJ2-3; tentative D call: TRBD2 (6 bases). Germline V gives CDR1 GTSNPN, CDR2 SVGIG (reference sequence). The CDR3 is made up of 14 amino acids. Trimming pared 3 bases from V and 0 bases from J, leaving 10 bases between. The CDR3 region is CAWRGGTSTDTQYF. DNA for the CDR3: TGTGCCTGGAGAGGCGGGACTAGCACAGATACGCAGTATTTT.